These 8 T cell receptor beta chains were all obtained from the same sample, sequenced in a study of T cell changes during pregnancy in multiple sclerosis. Libraries were prepared by immunoSEQ multiplex PCR; TCRdb keeps only in-frame clonotypes and omits some of them. Of approximately 49,000 clones detected, approximately 92% appear once; the ten largest clones hold more than 0.7%. Sequencing was performed on CD4+ T cells from peripheral blood mononuclear cells, taken in the second trimester of pregnancy. These receptors originate from a female donor in good health, enrolled as a control in a pregnancy study.

The chain couples TRBV28 to TRBJ1-5; weak D call: TRBD1 (5 bases). The length of the CDR3 is 14 residues. In germline, CDR1 is MDHEN, CDR2 SYDVKM. Trimming left V 8 bases short and J 6 bases short, with 17 bases between. This CDR3 is CASLFAGVGQPQHF. In DNA form, the CDR3 reads TGTGCCAGCCTTTTTGCGGGGGTCGGTCAGCCCCAGCATTTT.

The J gene is TRBJ1-2, the V gene TRBV13; no clear D gene. Trimming left V 5 bases short and J 4 bases short, with 14 bases between. Germline assignment: CDR1 PRHDT and CDR2 FYEKMQ (reference sequence). The CDR3 covers 14 residues. The DNA of the CDR3 is TGTGCCAGCAGCCCCGGGCGGGCAGTCTATGGCTACACCTTC. Its translation is CASSPGRAVYGYTF.

The chain carries TRBV28 and TRBJ2-7, with 7 positions matching TRBD1. The CDR3 covers 14 residues. CDR1 MDHEN and CDR2 SYDVKM come from the germline V gene. The V and J ends lost 0 bases and 5 bases, in that order; junction bases with no gene match: 4. As DNA, the CDR3 is TGTGCCAGCAGTTTATGGGACAGGTCCCACGAGCAGTACTTC. Translated: CASSLWDRSHEQYF.

In nucleotides, the CDR3 is TGTGCCAGCAGCCCTTCGGGACAGTATTATGGCTACACCTTC. It is translated as CASSPSGQYYGYTF. The J gene is TRBJ1-2, the V gene TRBV9, with 7 bases identical to TRBD1. The germline gives CDR1 SGDLS, CDR2 YYNGEE. After removal of 4 bases from V and 5 bases from J, the junction contained 8 bases not matched to a gene. The CDR3 consists of 14 residues.

The chain links TRBV2 to TRBJ1-3; D not certain. Germline-derived CDR1 and CDR2 are SNHLY and FYNNEI. The V end lost 4 bases, the J end lost 4 bases, and 11 bases lay between the germline ends. The CDR3 is 14 residues long. This CDR3 is CASSGGVRGNTIYF. The CDR3 bases are TGTGCCAGCAGTGGGGGAGTGAGGGGAAACACCATATATTTT.

V usage is TRBV28 and J usage is TRBJ1-1, with TRBD1 identical over 7 bases. The germline gives CDR1 MDHEN, CDR2 SYDVKM. V lost 5 bases to trimming and J lost 5 bases; unmatched junction nucleotides: 8. The CDR3 length is 14 residues. As DNA, the CDR3 is TGTGCCAGCAGTATCGACAGGGTGGGGACTGAAGCTTTCTTT. Translating it yields CASSIDRVGTEAFF.

The chain couples TRBV27 to TRBJ2-1, with TRBD2 matching over 14 bases. J gave up 5 bases and V 5 bases, and 5 bases lay outside the gene matches. From germline, CDR1 is MNHEY and CDR2 SMNVEV (reference sequence). The CDR3 loop spans 16 amino acids. The CDR3 sequence: CASSPLTSGRDNEQFF. CDR3 in DNA: TGTGCCAGCAGTCCCCTGACTAGCGGGAGGGACAATGAGCAGTTCTTC.

The rearrangement links TRBV4-1 to TRBJ1-2, with D hard to call. Looked up from germline, CDR1 is MGHRA and CDR2 is YSYEKL. The CDR3 spans 15 residues. The V gene lost 1 base and the J gene lost 4 bases, with 13 bases spanning the gap. CDR3: CASSQAGEAAYGYTF. The CDR3 DNA follows: TGCGCCAGCAGCCAAGCGGGTGAGGCTGCCTATGGCTACACCTTC.